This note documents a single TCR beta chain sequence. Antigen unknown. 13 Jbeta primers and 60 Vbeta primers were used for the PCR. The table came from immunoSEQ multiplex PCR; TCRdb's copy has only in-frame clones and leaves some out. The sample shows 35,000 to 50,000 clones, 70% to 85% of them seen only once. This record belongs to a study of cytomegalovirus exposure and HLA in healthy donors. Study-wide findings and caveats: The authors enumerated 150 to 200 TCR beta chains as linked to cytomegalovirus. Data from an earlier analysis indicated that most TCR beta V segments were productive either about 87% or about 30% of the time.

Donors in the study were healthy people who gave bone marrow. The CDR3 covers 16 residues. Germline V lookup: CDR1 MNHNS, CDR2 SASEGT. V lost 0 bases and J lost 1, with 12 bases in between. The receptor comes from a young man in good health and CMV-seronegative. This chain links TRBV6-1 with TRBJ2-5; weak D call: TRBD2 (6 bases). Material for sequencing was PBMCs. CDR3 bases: TGTGCCAGCAGTGAAGCCTACGGCGGGGCCCAAGAGACCCAGTACTTC. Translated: CASSEAYGGAQETQYF.